The present entry profiles one T cell receptor (beta chain) with its context. V gave up 4 bases and J gave up 8 bases, with 11 bases separating them. The CDR3 sequence is 12 residues long. Germline CDR1 and CDR2: LGHDT and YNNKEL (reference sequence). This sample stems from a study of control samples from healthy donors and cancer patients. Assay used: immunoSEQ multiplex PCR; TCRdb lists only in-frame clones, some missing. In the table there are roughly 160,000 clones, 96% of which are singletons. The rearrangement uses TRBV3-1 (or the pseudogene TRBV3-2) and TRBJ1-1, with unresolved D. The origin of this receptor is a woman aged 25 to 45 in good health. Material: blood. CDR3: CASSRGRAEAFF. DNA for the CDR3: TGTGCCAGCAGCCGTGGGAGGGCGGAAGCTTTCTTT.